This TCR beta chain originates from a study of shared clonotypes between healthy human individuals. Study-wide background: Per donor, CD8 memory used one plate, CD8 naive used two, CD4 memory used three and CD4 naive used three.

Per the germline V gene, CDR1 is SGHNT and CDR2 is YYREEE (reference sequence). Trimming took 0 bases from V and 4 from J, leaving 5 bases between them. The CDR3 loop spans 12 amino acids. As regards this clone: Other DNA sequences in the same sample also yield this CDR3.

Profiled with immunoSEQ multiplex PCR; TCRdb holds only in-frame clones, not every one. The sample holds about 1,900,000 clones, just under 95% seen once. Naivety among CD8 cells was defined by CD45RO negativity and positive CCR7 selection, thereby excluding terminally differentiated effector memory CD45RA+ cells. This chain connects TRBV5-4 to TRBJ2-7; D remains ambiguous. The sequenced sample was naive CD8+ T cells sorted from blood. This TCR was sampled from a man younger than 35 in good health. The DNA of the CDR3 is TGTGCCAGCAGCTTGGATGATTACGAGCAGTACTTC. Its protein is CASSLDDYEQYF.